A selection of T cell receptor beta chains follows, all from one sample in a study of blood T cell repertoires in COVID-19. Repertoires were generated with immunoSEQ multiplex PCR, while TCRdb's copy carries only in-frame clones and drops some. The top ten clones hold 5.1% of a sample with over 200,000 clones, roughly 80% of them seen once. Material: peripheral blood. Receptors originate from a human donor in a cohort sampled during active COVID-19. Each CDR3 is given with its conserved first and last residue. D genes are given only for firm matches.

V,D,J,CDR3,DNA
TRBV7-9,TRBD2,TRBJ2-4,CASSLGMVAGAWAKNIQYF,TGTGCCAGCAGCTTAGGGATGGTAGCGGGAGCTTGGGCCAAAAACATTCAGTACTTC
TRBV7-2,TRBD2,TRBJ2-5,CASGTSGINYQETQYF,TGTGCCAGCGGCACTAGCGGGATTAATTACCAAGAGACCCAGTACTTC
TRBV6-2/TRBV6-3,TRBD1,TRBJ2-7,CASSPRQGHNEQYF,TGTGCCAGCAGCCCCCGACAGGGCCACAACGAGCAGTACTTC
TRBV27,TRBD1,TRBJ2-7,CASSSRGQGRNEQYF,TGTGCCAGCAGTTCTCGGGGACAGGGACGAAACGAGCAGTACTTC
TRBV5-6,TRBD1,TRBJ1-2,CASSSAKTGGNYGYTF,TGTGCCAGCAGCTCCGCAAAGACAGGGGGCAACTATGGCTACACCTTC
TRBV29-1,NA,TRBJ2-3,CSVASQRRTTDTQYF,TGCAGCGTTGCCTCCCAGCGGAGAACCACAGATACGCAGTATTTT
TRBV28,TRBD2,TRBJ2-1,CASRWTSGILYNEQFF,TGTGCCAGCCGATGGACTAGCGGGATACTTTACAATGAGCAGTTCTTC
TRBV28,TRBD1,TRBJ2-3,CASSLGTGGADTQYF,TGTGCCAGCAGTTTGGGGACAGGGGGCGCAGATACGCAGTATTTT
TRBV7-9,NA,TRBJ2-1,CASSPGLSYNEQFF,TGTGCCAGCAGCCCCGGACTTTCTTACAATGAGCAGTTCTTC
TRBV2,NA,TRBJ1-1,CASSVSGTPNTEAFF,TGTGCCAGCAGTGTTTCCGGGACACCGAACACTGAAGCTTTCTTT